Each of the 25 T cell receptor beta chains below was sequenced from the same sample in a study of cytomegalovirus exposure and HLA in healthy donors. PCR employed 60 Vbeta and 13 Jbeta primers. TCRdb keeps only in-frame clones here, not all; method: immunoSEQ multiplex PCR. The sample shows 200,000 to 250,000 clones, roughly 89% of them seen only once. The sample taken for sequencing was PBMCs. These receptors all come from a woman younger than 35 in good health and CMV-seronegative.

This clone was recorded only once. The chain has TRBV5-1 and TRBJ2-7, with a tentative D call TRBD1 (6 bases). The V gene lost 4 bases and the J gene lost 0 bases, with 14 bases spanning the gap. CDR3 length: 15 amino acids. The germline gives CDR1 SGHRS, CDR2 YFSETQ. This chain's CDR3 is CASSPQGGASYEQYF. The CDR3 region has the DNA TGCGCCAGCAGCCCACAGGGCGGTGCCTCCTACGAGCAGTACTTC.

The rearrangement joins TRBV11-3 to TRBJ1-1, with D possibly matching TRBD1 (5 bases). CDR1 is SGHNT, CDR2 YENEEA, per germline. The V end was cut by 2 bases, the J end by 4 bases, with 11 bases between. This CDR3 contains 14 residues. The CDR3 DNA sequence: TGTGCCAGCAGCTTAAGTGGGGACTTCACTGAAGCTTTCTTT. Translating gives CASSLSGDFTEAFF.

This rearrangement joins TRBV11-2 to TRBJ1-2; D remains unclear. The length of the CDR3 is 11 residues. Trimming pared 5 bases from V and 12 bases from J, leaving 13 bases between. Germline lookup yields CDR1 SGHAT and CDR2 FQNNGV. CDR3: CASSPGMEDTF. DNA of the CDR3: TGTGCCAGCAGCCCCGGCATGGAGGACACCTTC.

The genes are TRBV5-1 and TRBJ2-2, with 7 bases identical to TRBD1. CDR1 is SGHRS and CDR2 is YFSETQ in the germline V gene. Trimming cost V 3 bases and J 2 bases; bases outside gene matches: 4. The length of the CDR3 is 15 residues. In nucleotides, the CDR3 is TGCGCCAGCAGCTCCCGGACAGGCAACACCGGGGAGCTGTTTTTT. Translation gives CASSSRTGNTGELFF.

The J gene is TRBJ2-2, the V gene TRBV27, with D perhaps matching TRBD2 (5 bases). CDR3 length equals 15 residues. The germline V and J ends were trimmed by 8 bases and 4 bases, with 17 bases remaining between them. Per the germline V gene, CDR1 is MNHEY and CDR2 is SMNVEV (reference sequence). The CDR3 protein is CASRLLPEGTGELFF. DNA of the CDR3: TGTGCCAGCCGTCTGCTTCCCGAGGGCACCGGGGAGCTGTTTTTT.

The chain is built from TRBV18 and TRBJ2-7; tentative D call: TRBD2 (6 bases). There are 16 residues in the CDR3. V was clipped by 4 bases and J by 3 bases, with 19 bases between them. The germline gives CDR1 KGHSH, CDR2 LQKENI. The CDR3 bases are TGTGCCAGCTCACGGTCCGGGGGTAAGGCTAACTACGAGCAGTACTTC. It specifies CASSRSGGKANYEQYF.

DNA of the CDR3: TGTGCCACCGACTCCTCGCGGGGGCAGCCCCAGCATTTT. Translating it yields CATDSSRGQPQHF. J is TRBJ1-5 and V is TRBV6-6; perhaps TRBD1 as D (5 bases). Germline V CDR1 and CDR2: MNHNY, SVGAGI (reference sequence). V was pared by 10 bases and J by 7 bases, with 17 bases between. The CDR3 spans 13 residues.

This sequence joins TRBV28 and TRBJ1-5; D might be TRBD1 (5 bases). CDR3 length: 16 residues. Trimming left V 5 bases short and J 1 base short, with 15 bases between. Germline-derived CDR1 and CDR2 are MDHEN and SYDVKM. The CDR3 spells CASSISRVMSNQPQHF. The CDR3 DNA reads TGTGCCAGCAGTATAAGCAGGGTTATGAGCAATCAGCCCCAGCATTTT.

The CDR3 loop reads CASSYGSTDTQYF. The CDR3 coding sequence is TGTGCCAGCAGTTACGGCAGCACAGATACGCAGTATTTT. The V gene is TRBV6-5, the J gene TRBJ2-3, with D unresolved. CDR1 MNHEY and CDR2 SVGAGI come from the germline V gene. Trimming pared 2 bases from V and 0 bases from J, leaving 3 bases between. This CDR3 has 13 residues.

The chain combines TRBV6-5 with TRBJ2-1; 10 nucleotides align to TRBD2. V lost 5 bases, J lost 10 bases, and 11 bases stayed unmatched. The CDR3 sequence is 15 residues long. Germline-derived CDR1 and CDR2 are MNHEY and SVGAGI. The chain's CDR3 is CASSKPGLAIVEQFF. CDR3 nucleotides: TGTGCCAGCAGTAAACCGGGACTAGCGATAGTCGAGCAGTTCTTC.

The chain has TRBV27 and TRBJ1-2, with 11 bases matching TRBD1. Looked up from germline, CDR1 is MNHEY and CDR2 is SMNVEV (reference sequence). The CDR3 runs 15 residues. V was pared by 6 bases and J by 7 bases, with 10 bases of the junction left unmatched. The CDR3 is CASSRSGTGGIGYTF. CDR3 in DNA: TGTGCCAGCAGCCGTTCCGGGACAGGGGGAATTGGCTACACCTTC.

This rearrangement joins TRBV6-5 to TRBJ1-4; perhaps TRBD1 as D (5 bases). The ends were cut back, 2 bases at V and 6 bases at J, with 10 bases in the middle. This CDR3 has 14 residues. The germline V gene encodes CDR1 MNHEY and CDR2 SVGAGI. CDR3 coding DNA: TGTGCCAGCAGTTACAGGGGAGGGGATGAAAAACTGTTTTTT. It specifies CASSYRGGDEKLFF.

The V and J genes are TRBV4-1 and TRBJ2-1; no reliable D call. CDR3 length equals 16 residues. In germline, CDR1 is MGHRA, CDR2 YSYEKL. V lost 4 bases and J lost 0, with 13 bases in between. CDR3 in amino acids: CASSPMGDDSYNEQFF. The CDR3 DNA reads as TGCGCCAGCAGCCCAATGGGCGACGACTCCTACAATGAGCAGTTCTTC.

The rearrangement joins TRBV10-2 to TRBJ2-5, with 8 bases matching TRBD1. The junction had 8 bases not matched to a gene; V was cut back by 6 bases and J by 2 bases. Germline CDR1 reads WSHSY; CDR2 reads SAAADI. The CDR3 totals 15 residues. DNA of the CDR3: TGCGCCAGCAGAGACAGGGGCCGTAGACAAGAGACCCAGTACTTC. Translation gives CASRDRGRRQETQYF.

CDR3 residues: CASRRTRDHNEQFF. CDR3 DNA sequence: TGTGCCAGCAGAAGGACTAGGGACCACAATGAGCAGTTCTTC. The rearrangement uses TRBV2 and TRBJ2-1; 7 bases fit TRBD2. V shed 6 bases and J 5 bases; nucleotides not matched to a gene: 7. Germline V CDR1 and CDR2: SNHLY, FYNNEI. The CDR3 has 14 amino acids.

The gene calls are TRBV19 and TRBJ2-1; 9 bases agree with TRBD2. The germline V gene encodes CDR1 LNHDA and CDR2 SQIVND (reference sequence). V lost 3 bases to trimming and J lost 8 bases; unmatched junction nucleotides: 8. The CDR3 spans 15 residues. The CDR3 loop is CASSMGGRAVDEQFF. In DNA, the CDR3 is TGTGCCAGTAGTATGGGCGGGAGGGCCGTCGATGAGCAGTTCTTC. The complete variable domain, with remaining parts taken from reference TRBV19 and TRBJ2-1, reads DGGITQSPKYLFRKEGQNVTLSCEQNLNHDAMYWYRQDPGQGLRLIYYSQIVNDFQKGDIAEGYSVSREKKESFPLTVTSAQKNPTAFYLCASSMGGRAVDEQFFGPGTRLTVL.

This clone was recorded only once. This chain links TRBV7-2 with TRBJ2-3; D possibly corresponds to TRBD2 (7 bases). The germline V gene encodes CDR1 SGHTA and CDR2 FQGNSA. Trimming removed 4 bases at V and 1 base at J, with 15 bases between. This CDR3 spans 16 amino acids. The CDR3 here is CASSYRGGTGTDTQYF. The CDR3 nucleotides are TGTGCCAGCAGCTATAGGGGGGGTACTGGCACAGATACGCAGTATTTT.

CDR3 coding DNA: TGTGCCAGCAGCTGGGACAGGGGAGGGTACTCTGGGGCCAACGTCCTGACTTTC. It encodes CASSWDRGGYSGANVLTF. J is TRBJ2-6 and V is TRBV5-4, with 10 bases matching TRBD1. V lost 3 bases and J lost 0; bases outside the gene matches: 6. The CDR3 is 18 residues long. Germline assignment: CDR1 SGHNT and CDR2 YYREEE (reference sequence). The whole variable domain, filled in from reference TRBV5-4 and TRBJ2-6, reads ETGVTQSPTHLIKTRGQQVTLRCSSQSGHNTVSWYQQALGQGPQFIFQYYREEENGRGNFPPRFSGLQFPNYSSELNVNALELDDSALYLCASSWDRGGYSGANVLTFGAGSRLTVL.

This rearrangement joins TRBV5-4 to TRBJ2-2; TRBD2 is a possible D gene (7 bases). The CDR3 totals 14 residues. V lost 4 bases to trimming and J lost 7 bases, with 14 bases between them. Germline CDR1 reads SGHNT; CDR2 reads YYREEE (reference sequence). CDR3 protein: CASSQRAGHGELFF. In DNA form, the CDR3 reads TGTGCCAGCAGCCAGAGAGCGGGACACGGGGAGCTGTTTTTT.

J is TRBJ2-7 and V is TRBV6-1, with D uncertain. This CDR3 contains 13 residues. In germline, CDR1 is MNHNS, CDR2 SASEGT. Trimming took off 2 bases at V and 0 bases at J, with 5 bases between the two ends. CDR3 in DNA: TGTGCCAGCAGTGAATACGGCTCCTACGAGCAGTACTTC. Residues: CASSEYGSYEQYF.

The rearrangement links TRBV7-3 to TRBJ2-2; 7 bases are shared with TRBD2. Germline V gene lookup returns CDR1 SGHTA and CDR2 FQGTGA. J lost 6 bases, V lost 4 bases, and 11 bases had no gene match. The length of the CDR3 is 16 residues. The chain's CDR3 is CASSSSGRERPGELFF. CDR3 bases: TGTGCCAGCAGCTCGTCGGGGCGGGAGAGACCCGGGGAGCTGTTTTTT.

V and J are TRBV5-1 and TRBJ2-3; 10 nucleotides agree with TRBD2. The CDR3 is 18 amino acids. Germline CDR1 and CDR2: SGHRS and YFSETQ. V gave up 0 bases and J gave up 0 bases; unmatched junction bases: 7. CDR3 sequence: CASSLVLQRGGSTDTQYF. In DNA form, the CDR3 reads TGCGCCAGCAGCTTGGTTTTACAGCGGGGGGGTAGCACAGATACGCAGTATTTT.

The rearrangement joins TRBV4-3 to TRBJ2-1; no clear D gene. With 0 bases removed from V and 0 bases from J, the gap between germline ends came to 6 bases. CDR3 size: 15 residues. Per the germline V gene, CDR1 is LGHNA and CDR2 is YSLEER. The CDR3 region has the DNA TGCGCCAGCAGCCAAGAGCGGTACTCCTACAATGAGCAGTTCTTC. Protein product: CASSQERYSYNEQFF.

V usage is TRBV5-1 and J usage is TRBJ2-1; TRBD2 agrees at 11 bases. V lost 4 bases to trimming and J lost 2 bases; unmatched junction nucleotides: 2. Germline V gene lookup returns CDR1 SGHRS and CDR2 YFSETQ. The CDR3 contains 15 residues. The CDR3 sequence is CASSGGLAAYNEQFF. CDR3 bases: TGCGCCAGCAGCGGGGGACTAGCGGCCTACAATGAGCAGTTCTTC.

The chain carries TRBV11-2 and TRBJ1-6; D is unresolved. Germline assignment: CDR1 SGHAT and CDR2 FQNNGV. The V end lost 2 bases, the J end lost 10 bases, and 12 bases lay between the germline ends. This CDR3 contains 14 residues. The CDR3 DNA reads as TGTGCCAGCAGCTTAACCCAGGCGGGCTCACCCCTCCACTTT. Encoded protein: CASSLTQAGSPLHF.